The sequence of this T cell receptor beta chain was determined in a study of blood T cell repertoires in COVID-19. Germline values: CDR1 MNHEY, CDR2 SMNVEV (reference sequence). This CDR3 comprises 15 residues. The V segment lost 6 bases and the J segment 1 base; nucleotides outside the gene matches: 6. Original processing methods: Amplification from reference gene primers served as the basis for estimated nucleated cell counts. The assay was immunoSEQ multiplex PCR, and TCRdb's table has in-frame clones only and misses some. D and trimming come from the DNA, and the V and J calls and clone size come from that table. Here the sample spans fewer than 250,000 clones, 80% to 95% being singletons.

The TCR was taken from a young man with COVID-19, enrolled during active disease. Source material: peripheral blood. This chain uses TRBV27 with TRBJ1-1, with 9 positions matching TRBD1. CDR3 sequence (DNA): TGTGCCAGCAGGACAACAGGGGGCGGGAACACTGAAGCTTTCTTT. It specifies CASRTTGGGNTEAFF.